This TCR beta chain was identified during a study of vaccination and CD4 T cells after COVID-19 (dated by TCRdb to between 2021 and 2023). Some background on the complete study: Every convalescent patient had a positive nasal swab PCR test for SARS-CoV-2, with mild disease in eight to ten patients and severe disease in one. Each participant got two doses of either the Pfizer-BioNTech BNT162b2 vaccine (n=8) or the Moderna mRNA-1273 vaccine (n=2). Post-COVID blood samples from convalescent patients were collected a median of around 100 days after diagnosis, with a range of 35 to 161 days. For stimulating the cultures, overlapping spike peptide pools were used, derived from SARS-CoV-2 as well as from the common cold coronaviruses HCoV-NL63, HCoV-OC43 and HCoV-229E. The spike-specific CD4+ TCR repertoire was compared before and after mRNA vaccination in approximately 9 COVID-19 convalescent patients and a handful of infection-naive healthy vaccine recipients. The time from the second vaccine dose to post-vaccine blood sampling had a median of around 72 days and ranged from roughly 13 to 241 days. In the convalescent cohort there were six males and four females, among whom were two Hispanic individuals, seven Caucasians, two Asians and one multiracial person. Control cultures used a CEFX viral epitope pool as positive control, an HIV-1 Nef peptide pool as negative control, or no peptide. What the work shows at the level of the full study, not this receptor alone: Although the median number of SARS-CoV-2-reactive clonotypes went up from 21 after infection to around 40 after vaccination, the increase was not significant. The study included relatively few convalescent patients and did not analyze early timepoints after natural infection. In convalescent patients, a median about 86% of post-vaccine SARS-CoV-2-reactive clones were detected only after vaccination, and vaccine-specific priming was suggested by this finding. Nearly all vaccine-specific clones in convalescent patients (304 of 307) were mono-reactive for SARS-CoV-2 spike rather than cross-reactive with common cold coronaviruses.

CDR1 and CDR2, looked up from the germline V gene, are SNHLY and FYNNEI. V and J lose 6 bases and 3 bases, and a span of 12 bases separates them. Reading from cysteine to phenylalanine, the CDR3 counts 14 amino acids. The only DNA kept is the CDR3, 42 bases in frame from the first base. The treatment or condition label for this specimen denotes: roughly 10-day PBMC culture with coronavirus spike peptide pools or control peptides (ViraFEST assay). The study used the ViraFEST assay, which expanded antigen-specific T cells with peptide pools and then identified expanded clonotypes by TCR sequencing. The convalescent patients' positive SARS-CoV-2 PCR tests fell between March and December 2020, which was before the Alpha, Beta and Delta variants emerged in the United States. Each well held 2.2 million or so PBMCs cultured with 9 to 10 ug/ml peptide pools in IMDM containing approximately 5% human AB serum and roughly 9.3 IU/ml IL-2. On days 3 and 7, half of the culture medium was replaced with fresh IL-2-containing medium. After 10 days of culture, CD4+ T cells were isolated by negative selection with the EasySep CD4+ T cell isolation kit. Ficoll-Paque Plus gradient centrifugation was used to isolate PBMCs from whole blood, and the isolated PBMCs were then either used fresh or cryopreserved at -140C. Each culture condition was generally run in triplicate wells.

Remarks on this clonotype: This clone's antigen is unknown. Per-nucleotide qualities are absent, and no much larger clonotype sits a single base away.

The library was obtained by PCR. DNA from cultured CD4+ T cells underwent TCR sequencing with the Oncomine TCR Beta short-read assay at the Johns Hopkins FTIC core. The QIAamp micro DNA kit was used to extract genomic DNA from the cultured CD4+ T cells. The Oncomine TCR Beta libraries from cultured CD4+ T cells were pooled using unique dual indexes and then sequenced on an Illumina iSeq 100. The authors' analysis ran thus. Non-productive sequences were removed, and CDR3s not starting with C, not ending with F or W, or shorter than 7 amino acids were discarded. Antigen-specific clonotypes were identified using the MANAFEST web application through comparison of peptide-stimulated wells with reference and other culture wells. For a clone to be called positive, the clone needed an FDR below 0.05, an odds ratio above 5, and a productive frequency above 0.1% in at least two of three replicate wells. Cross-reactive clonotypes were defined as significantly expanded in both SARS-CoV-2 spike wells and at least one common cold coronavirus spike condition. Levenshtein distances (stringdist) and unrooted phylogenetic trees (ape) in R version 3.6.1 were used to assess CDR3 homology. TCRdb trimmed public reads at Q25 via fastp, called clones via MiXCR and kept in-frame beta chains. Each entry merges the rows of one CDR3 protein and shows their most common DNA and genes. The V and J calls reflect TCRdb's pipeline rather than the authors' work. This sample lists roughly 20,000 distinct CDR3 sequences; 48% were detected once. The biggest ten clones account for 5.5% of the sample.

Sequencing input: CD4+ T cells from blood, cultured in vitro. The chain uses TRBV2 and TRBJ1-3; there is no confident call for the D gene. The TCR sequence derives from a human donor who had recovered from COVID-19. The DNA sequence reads TGTGCCAGCAGAGTCGAGGTTGGTGGAAACACCATATATTTT. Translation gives CASRVEVGGNTIYF.